This TCR beta chain was captured in a study of blood T cell repertoires in COVID-19. Germline V lookup: CDR1 WNHNN, CDR2 SYGVQD (reference sequence). The CDR3 totals 13 residues. V lost 5 bases to trimming and J lost 10 bases, with 12 bases between them. The protocol was immunoSEQ multiplex PCR, while the TCRdb copy is restricted to in-frame clones and leaves out a portion. The table has 300,000 to 350,000 clones, around 92% seen once. The V call is TRBV10-1, the J call TRBJ1-6, with D possibly being TRBD1 (6 bases). The specimen sequenced was PBMCs or T cells enriched from blood (not recorded which). The receptor's source is a woman younger than 45 who had recovered from COVID-19. The CDR3 coding sequence is TGCGCCAGCAGTCCATCAGGGGTCTCACCCCTCCACTTT. The encoded protein is CASSPSGVSPLHF.